What follows are 10 T cell receptor beta chains derived from one specimen sequenced in a study of cytomegalovirus exposure and HLA in healthy donors. PCR used 60 Vbeta primers and 13 Jbeta primers. The protocol was immunoSEQ multiplex PCR, while the TCRdb copy is restricted to in-frame clones and leaves out a portion. The table includes about 140,000 clones, around 79% detected once. The specimen was PBMCs. These receptor sequences come from a male donor in good health and CMV-seronegative.

In nucleotides, the CDR3 is TGTGCCAGCAGCTTAGGTAGATACGAGCAGTACTTC. It codes for CASSLGRYEQYF. The chain recombines TRBV7-9 with TRBJ2-7; unclear D gene. Germline CDR1 and CDR2: SEHNR and FQNEAQ (reference sequence). The CDR3 covers 12 residues. V lost 1 base and J 4 bases, leaving 5 bases between the germline ends.

The chain recombines TRBV27 with TRBJ1-2; 10 bases match TRBD1. The V gene's germline CDR1 is MNHEY and CDR2 SMNVEV (reference sequence). The CDR3 has 16 residues. V lost 1 base and J lost 8; bases outside the gene matches: 10. CDR3 residues: CASSLYPGQGPGGYTF. DNA for the CDR3: TGTGCCAGCAGTTTATACCCGGGACAGGGGCCGGGAGGCTACACCTTC.

The chain is built from TRBV29-1 and TRBJ1-1; TRBD1 aligns across 8 bases. CDR3 size: 13 residues. The junction had 6 bases not matched to a gene; V was cut back by 7 bases and J by 2 bases. Germline CDR1 and CDR2: SQVTM and ANQGSEA. This CDR3 is CSAGQGGNTEAFF. The CDR3 DNA reads TGCAGCGCCGGACAGGGAGGAAACACTGAAGCTTTCTTT.

The chain employs TRBV4-2 and TRBJ1-1, with TRBD1 as a possible D gene (6 bases). The CDR3 runs to 15 residues. Germline lookup yields CDR1 LGHNA and CDR2 YNFKEQ. The V end was cut by 2 bases, the J end by 1 base, with 11 bases between. The CDR3 DNA reads TGTGCCAGCAGCCAATGGACAGCACGGAACACTGAAGCTTTCTTT. It specifies CASSQWTARNTEAFF.

The rearrangement uses TRBV9 and TRBJ2-5; D perhaps matches TRBD1 (6 bases). Germline V lookup: CDR1 SGDLS, CDR2 YYNGEE. CDR3 length: 16 amino acids. The ends were cut back, 4 bases at V and 2 bases at J, with 18 bases in the middle. The CDR3 spells CASSTRQDSKQETQYF. The CDR3 DNA reads as TGTGCCAGCAGCACCCGACAGGACTCGAAACAAGAGACCCAGTACTTC.

The chain is built from TRBV19 and TRBJ2-1, with D maybe TRBD2 (5 bases). The CDR3 covers 13 residues. Germline CDR1 and CDR2: LNHDA and SQIVND (reference sequence). V shed 4 bases and J shed 8 bases, with 12 bases lying between them. The CDR3 nucleotides read TGTGCCAGTAGTAATCTGCCTAGCTATGAGCAGTTCTTC. Protein: CASSNLPSYEQFF. The variable domain in full, completed from reference TRBV19 and TRBJ2-1, reads DGGITQSPKYLFRKEGQNVTLSCEQNLNHDAMYWYRQDPGQGLRLIYYSQIVNDFQKGDIAEGYSVSREKKESFPLTVTSAQKNPTAFYLCASSNLPSYEQFFGPGTRLTVL.

This clone showed up just once. The chain combines TRBV4-2 with TRBJ2-2; tentative D call: TRBD2 (6 bases). With 1 base removed from V and 1 base from J, the gap between germline ends came to 13 bases. The CDR3 is 17 amino acids. In germline, CDR1 is LGHNA, CDR2 YNFKEQ. As DNA, the CDR3 is TGTGCCAGCAGCCAAGGGAGGGTACTAGAGAACACCGGGGAGCTGTTTTTT. Protein product: CASSQGRVLENTGELFF.

This chain connects TRBV10-3 to TRBJ2-2; tentatively, D is TRBD2 (5 bases). The V gene's germline CDR1 is ENHRY and CDR2 SYGVKD. The CDR3 loop spans 12 amino acids. V gave up 6 bases and J gave up 7 bases, with 9 bases separating them. In DNA, the CDR3 is TGTGCCATCAGGGCTAGCTTCGGGGAGCTGTTTTTT. This encodes CAIRASFGELFF.

J is TRBJ2-2 and V is TRBV29-1; D not certain. CDR1 and CDR2 (germline): SQVTM, ANQGSEA. Trimming removed 4 bases at V and 6 bases at J, with 12 bases between. The CDR3 consists of 13 residues. The CDR3 spells CSVVLVRAGELFF. Written as DNA, the CDR3 is TGCAGCGTTGTCTTGGTACGGGCCGGGGAGCTGTTTTTT.

CDR3 sequence (DNA): TGTGCCAGCCCCCAAATCCCCGGGGTGAACACTGAAGCTTTCTTT. Amino acids: CASPQIPGVNTEAFF. The chain uses TRBV18 and TRBJ1-1, with D hard to call. CDR3 length equals 15 residues. The V gene lost 8 bases and the J gene lost 0 bases, with 16 bases spanning the gap. CDR1 and CDR2 from the germline V gene are KGHSH and LQKENI.